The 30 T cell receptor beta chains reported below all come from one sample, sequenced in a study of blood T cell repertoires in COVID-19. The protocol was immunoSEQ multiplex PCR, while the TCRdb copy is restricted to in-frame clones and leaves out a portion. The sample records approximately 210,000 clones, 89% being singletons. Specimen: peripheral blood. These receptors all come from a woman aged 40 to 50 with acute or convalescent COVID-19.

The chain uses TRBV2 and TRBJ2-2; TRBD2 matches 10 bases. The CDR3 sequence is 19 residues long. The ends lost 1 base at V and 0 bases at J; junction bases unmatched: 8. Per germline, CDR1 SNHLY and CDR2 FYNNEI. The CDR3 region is CASSEGFLTSGSNTGELFF. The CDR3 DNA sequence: TGTGCCAGCAGTGAAGGATTTCTGACTAGCGGGTCGAACACCGGGGAGCTGTTTTTT.

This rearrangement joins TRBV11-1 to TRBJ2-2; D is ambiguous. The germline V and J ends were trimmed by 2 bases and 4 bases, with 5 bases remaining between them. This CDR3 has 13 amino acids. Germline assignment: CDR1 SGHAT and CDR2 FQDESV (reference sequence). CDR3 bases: TGTGCCAGCAGCTTATCAGGCACCGGGGAGCTGTTTTTT. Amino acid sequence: CASSLSGTGELFF. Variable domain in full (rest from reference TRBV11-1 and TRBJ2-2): EAEVAQSPRYKITEKSQAVAFWCDPISGHATLYWYRQILGQGPELLVQFQDESVVDDSQLPKDRFSAERLKGVDSTLKIQPAELGDSAMYLCASSLSGTGELFFGEGSRLTVL.

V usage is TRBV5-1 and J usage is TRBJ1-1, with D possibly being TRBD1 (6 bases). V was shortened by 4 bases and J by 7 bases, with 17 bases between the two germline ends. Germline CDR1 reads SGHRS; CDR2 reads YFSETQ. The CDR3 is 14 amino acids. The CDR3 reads CASSRQGRVNEAFF. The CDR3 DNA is TGCGCCAGCAGCCGGCAGGGGCGCGTAAATGAAGCTTTCTTT.

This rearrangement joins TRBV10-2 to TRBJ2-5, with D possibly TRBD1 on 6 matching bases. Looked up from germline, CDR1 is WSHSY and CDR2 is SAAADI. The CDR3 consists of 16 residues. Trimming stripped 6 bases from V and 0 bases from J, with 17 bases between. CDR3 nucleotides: TGCGCCAGCAGGGAACGGGGACACCCGTACCAAGAGACCCAGTACTTC. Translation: CASRERGHPYQETQYF.

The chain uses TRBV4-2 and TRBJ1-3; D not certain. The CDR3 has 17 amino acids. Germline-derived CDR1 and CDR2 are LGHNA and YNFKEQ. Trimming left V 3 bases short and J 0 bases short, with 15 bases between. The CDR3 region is CASSHPMTPGSGNTIYF. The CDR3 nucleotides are TGTGCCAGCAGCCACCCCATGACACCAGGCTCTGGAAACACCATATATTTT.

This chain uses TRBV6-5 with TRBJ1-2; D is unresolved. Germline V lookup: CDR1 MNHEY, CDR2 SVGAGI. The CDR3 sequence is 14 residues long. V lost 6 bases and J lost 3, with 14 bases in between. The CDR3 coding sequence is TGTGCCAGCAGCGCCCAAGGAGGGCACTATGGCTACACCTTC. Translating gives CASSAQGGHYGYTF.

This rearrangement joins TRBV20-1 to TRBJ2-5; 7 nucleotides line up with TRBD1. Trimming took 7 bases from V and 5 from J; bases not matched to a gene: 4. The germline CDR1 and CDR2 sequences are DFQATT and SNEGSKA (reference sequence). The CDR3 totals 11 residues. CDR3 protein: CSVGQDETQYF. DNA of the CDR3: TGCAGTGTTGGACAGGACGAGACCCAGTACTTC.

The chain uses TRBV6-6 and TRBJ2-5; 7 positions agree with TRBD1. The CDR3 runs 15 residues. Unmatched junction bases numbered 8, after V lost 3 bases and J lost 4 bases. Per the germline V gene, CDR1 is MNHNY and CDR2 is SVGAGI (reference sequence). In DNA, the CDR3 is TGTGCCAGCAGTTATATGGACAGGTTGGGAGAGACCCAGTACTTC. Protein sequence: CASSYMDRLGETQYF.

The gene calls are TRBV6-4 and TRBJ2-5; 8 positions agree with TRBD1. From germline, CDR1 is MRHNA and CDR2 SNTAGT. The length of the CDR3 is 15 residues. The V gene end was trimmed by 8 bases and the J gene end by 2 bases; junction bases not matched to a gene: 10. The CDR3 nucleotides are TGTGCCAGCTGTCGAGGGACAGGAATACAAGAGACCCAGTACTTC. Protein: CASCRGTGIQETQYF.

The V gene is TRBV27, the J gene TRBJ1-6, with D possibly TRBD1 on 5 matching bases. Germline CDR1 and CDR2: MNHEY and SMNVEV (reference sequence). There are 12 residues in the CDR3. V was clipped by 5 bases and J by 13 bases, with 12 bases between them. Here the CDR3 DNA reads TGTGCCAGCAGTCAGGGAGGAGGGCCCCTCCACTTT. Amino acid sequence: CASSQGGGPLHF.

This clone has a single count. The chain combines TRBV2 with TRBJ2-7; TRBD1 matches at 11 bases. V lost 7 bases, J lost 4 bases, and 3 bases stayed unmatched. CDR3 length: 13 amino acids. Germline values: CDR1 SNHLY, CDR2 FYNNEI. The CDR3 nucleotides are TGTGCCAGCATCAGGGACAGGGGGTACGAGCAGTACGTC. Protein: CASIRDRGYEQYV.

CDR3 nucleotides: TGTGCTAGTGGTTTGTTGGCGGGGGGTGCCGATAGTAGCACAGATACGCAGTATTTT. It yields the protein CASGLLAGGADSSTDTQYF. The chain is built from TRBV12-5 and TRBJ2-3; 8 bases agree with TRBD2. CDR1 is LGHNT and CDR2 is FRNRAP in the germline V gene. The CDR3 has 19 amino acids. Trimming cost V 2 bases and J 0 bases; bases outside gene matches: 13.

In DNA, the CDR3 is TGTGCCAGCAGCGTAGCAGGGTCGGGACAGGGGGTCTATGGCTACACCTTC. Translated, it gives CASSVAGSGQGVYGYTF. The chain employs TRBV9 and TRBJ1-2; 11 nucleotides align to TRBD1. Germline V CDR1 and CDR2: SGDLS, YYNGEE. Germline trimming cut 0 bases from V and 4 bases from J; bases unmatched to any gene: 8. The CDR3 consists of 17 residues. The full variable domain, completed using reference TRBV9 and TRBJ1-2, is DSGVTQTPKHLITATGQRVTLRCSPRSGDLSVYWYQQSLDQGLQFLIQYYNGEERAKGNILERFSAQQFPDLHSELNLSSLELGDSALYFCASSVAGSGQGVYGYTFGSGTRLTVV.

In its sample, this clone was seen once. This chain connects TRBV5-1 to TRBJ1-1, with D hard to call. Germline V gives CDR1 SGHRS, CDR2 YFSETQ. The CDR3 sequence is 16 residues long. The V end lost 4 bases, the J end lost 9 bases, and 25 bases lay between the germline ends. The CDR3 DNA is TGCGCCAGCAGCCGCGGAACCTCCAGTGATTTACCTAAAGCTTTCTTT. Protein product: CASSRGTSSDLPKAFF.

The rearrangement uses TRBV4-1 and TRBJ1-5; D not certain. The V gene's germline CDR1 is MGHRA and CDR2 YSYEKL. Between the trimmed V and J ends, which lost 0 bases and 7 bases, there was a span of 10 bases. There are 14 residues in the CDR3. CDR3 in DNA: TGCGCCAGCAGCCAAGAGGAGAGCAGACAGCCCCAGCATTTT. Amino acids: CASSQEESRQPQHF.

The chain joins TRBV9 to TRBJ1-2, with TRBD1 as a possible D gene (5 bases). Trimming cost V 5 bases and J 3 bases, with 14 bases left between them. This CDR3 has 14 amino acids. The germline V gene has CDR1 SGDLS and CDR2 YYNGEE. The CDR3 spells CASSSGVRDYGYTF. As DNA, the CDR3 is TGTGCCAGCAGTTCAGGCGTCAGGGACTATGGCTACACCTTC.

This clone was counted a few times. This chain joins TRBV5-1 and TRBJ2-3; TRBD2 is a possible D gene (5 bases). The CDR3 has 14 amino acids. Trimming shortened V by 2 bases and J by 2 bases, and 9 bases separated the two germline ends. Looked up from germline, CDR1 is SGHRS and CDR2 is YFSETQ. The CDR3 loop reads CASSFGESTDTQYF. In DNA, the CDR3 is TGCGCCAGCAGCTTCGGGGAGTCCACAGATACGCAGTATTTT.

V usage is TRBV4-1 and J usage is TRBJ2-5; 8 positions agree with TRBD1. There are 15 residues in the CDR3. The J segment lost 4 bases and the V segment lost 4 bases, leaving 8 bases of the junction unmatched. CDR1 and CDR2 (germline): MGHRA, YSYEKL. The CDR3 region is CASSRWTGSVETQYF. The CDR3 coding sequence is TGCGCCAGCAGCCGCTGGACAGGGAGCGTAGAGACCCAGTACTTC.

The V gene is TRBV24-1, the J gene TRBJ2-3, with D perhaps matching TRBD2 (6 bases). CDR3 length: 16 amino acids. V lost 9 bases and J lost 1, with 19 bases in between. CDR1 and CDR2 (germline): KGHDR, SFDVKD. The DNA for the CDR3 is TGTGCCACCCGAGCCGGCGGGGCCGAAGGCACAGATACGCAGTATTTT. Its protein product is CATRAGGAEGTDTQYF.

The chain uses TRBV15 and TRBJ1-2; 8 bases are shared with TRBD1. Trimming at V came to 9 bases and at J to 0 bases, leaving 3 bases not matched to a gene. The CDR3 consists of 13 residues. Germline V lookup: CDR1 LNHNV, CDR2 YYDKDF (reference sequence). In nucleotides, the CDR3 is TGTGCCACGGGGACAGGCACTAACTATGGCTACACCTTC. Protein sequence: CATGTGTNYGYTF. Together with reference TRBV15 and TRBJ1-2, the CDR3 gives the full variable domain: DAMVIQNPRYQVTQFGKPVTLSCSQTLNHNVMYWYQQKSSQAPKLLFHYYDKDFNNEADTPDNFQSRRPNTSFCFLDIRSPGLGDTAMYLCATGTGTNYGYTFGSGTRLTVV.

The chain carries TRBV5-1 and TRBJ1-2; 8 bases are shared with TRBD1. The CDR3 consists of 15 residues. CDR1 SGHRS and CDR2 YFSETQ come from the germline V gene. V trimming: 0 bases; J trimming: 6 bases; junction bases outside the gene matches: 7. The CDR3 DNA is TGCGCCAGCAGCTTGGAGGGTCAGGGGGCGAATGGCTACACCTTC. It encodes CASSLEGQGANGYTF. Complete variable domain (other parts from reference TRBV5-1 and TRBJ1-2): KAGVTQTPRYLIKTRGQQVTLSCSPISGHRSVSWYQQTPGQGLQFLFEYFSETQRNKGNFPGRFSGRQFSNSRSEMNVSTLELGDSALYLCASSLEGQGANGYTFGSGTRLTVV.

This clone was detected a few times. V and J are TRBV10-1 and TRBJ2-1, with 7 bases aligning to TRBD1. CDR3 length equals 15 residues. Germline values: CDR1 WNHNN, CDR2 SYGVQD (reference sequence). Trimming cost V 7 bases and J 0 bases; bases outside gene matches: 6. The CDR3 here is CASTGTESSYNEQFF. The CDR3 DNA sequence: TGCGCCAGCACCGGGACAGAGAGCTCCTACAATGAGCAGTTCTTC.

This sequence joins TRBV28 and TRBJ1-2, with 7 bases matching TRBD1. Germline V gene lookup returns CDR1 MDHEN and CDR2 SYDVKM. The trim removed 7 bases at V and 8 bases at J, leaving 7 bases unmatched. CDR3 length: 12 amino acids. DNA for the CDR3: TGTGCCAGCACGACGCAGGGGGACGGCTACACCTTC. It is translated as CASTTQGDGYTF.

CDR3 coding DNA: TGTGCCAGCATAGGGACAGATGATTTCTTT. Its translation is CASIGTDDFF. The chain links TRBV6-5 to TRBJ1-1; TRBD1 matches 7 bases. Germline V gene sequence: CDR1 MNHEY, CDR2 SVGAGI. The J segment lost 13 bases and the V segment lost 7 bases, leaving 6 bases of the junction unmatched. This CDR3 is 10 amino acids long.

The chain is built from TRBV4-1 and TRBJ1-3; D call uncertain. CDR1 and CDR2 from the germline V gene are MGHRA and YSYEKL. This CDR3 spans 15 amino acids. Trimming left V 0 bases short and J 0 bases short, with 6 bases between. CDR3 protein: CASSQDRISGNTIYF. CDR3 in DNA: TGCGCCAGCAGCCAAGACAGAATCTCTGGAAACACCATATATTTT.

The CDR3 DNA sequence: TGTGCCAGCAGTGAAAATTCTTTGTATAGCAATCAGCCCCAGCATTTT. Encoded protein: CASSENSLYSNQPQHF. V gene TRBV6-1 combines with J gene TRBJ1-5; D unclear. Between the trimmed V and J ends, which lost 2 bases and 0 bases, there was a span of 11 bases. The CDR3 spans 16 residues. Germline assignment: CDR1 MNHNS and CDR2 SASEGT.

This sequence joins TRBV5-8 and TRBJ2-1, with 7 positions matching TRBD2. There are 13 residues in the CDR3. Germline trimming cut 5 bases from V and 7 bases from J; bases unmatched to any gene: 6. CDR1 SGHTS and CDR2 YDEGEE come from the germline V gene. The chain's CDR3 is CASRETSLNEQFF. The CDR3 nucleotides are TGTGCCAGCAGGGAGACTAGCTTAAATGAGCAGTTCTTC.

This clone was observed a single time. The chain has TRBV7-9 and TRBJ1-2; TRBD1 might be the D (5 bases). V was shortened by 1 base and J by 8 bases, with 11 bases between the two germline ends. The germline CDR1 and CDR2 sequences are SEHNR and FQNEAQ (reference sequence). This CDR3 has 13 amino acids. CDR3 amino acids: CASSLGQGRGYTF. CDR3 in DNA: TGTGCCAGCAGCTTAGGTCAGGGTCGCGGCTACACCTTC.

The CDR3 DNA sequence: TGTGCCAGCAGCTTAGCCCCCAGGCTTTATATGAACACTGAAGCTTTCTTT. It specifies CASSLAPRLYMNTEAFF. V and J are TRBV11-2 and TRBJ1-1, with D unclear. The CDR3 is 17 residues long. The V end was cut by 1 base, the J end by 0 bases, with 15 bases between. Germline CDR1 and CDR2: SGHAT and FQNNGV.

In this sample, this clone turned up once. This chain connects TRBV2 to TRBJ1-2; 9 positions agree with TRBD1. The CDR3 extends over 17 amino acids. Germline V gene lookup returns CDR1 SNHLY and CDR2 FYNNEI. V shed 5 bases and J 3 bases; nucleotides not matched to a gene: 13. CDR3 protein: CASSFAGTGRIDYGYTF. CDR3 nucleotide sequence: TGTGCCAGCAGTTTCGCCGGGACAGGGAGAATAGACTATGGCTACACCTTC.